This is a list of T cell receptor beta chains from one sample in a study of blood T cell repertoires in COVID-19. Sequenced by immunoSEQ multiplex PCR; TCRdb stores in-frame clones only, minus some. The sample consists of tens of thousands of clones, around 83% of them appearing once. The sample consisted of peripheral blood. The receptors were gathered from a woman aged 60 to 75 with acute or convalescent COVID-19. CDR3s include the opening cysteine and the closing phenylalanine or tryptophan. The D gene is left open where the match is weak. Expanded clones are given a class, and other clones once, few, many or no size at all.

16,-,-,TRBJ2-3,TRBV7-9,TGTGCCAGCAGCTCTCCGGGGCGGGGAAGCACAGATACGCAGTATTTT,CASSSPGRGSTDTQYF
16,once,-,TRBJ2-4,TRBV21-1,TGTGCCAGCACCCTTGGACACATACTAGCCAAAAACATTCAGTACTTC,CASTLGHILAKNIQYF
17,few,TRBD1,TRBJ1-2,TRBV6-6,TGTGCCAGCAGTCTCCGGGACAGGGCCTCTACTAACTATGGCTACACCTTC,CASSLRDRASTNYGYTF
14,-,TRBD1,TRBJ1-5,TRBV19,TGTGCCAGTAGTTCGACAGGGGACTATCAGCCCCAGCATTTT,CASSSTGDYQPQHF
18,-,TRBD1,TRBJ1-2,TRBV27,TGTGCCAGCAGTTTTGCGCAAGGACAGGCCCAAGTTCGGTATGGCTACACCTTC,CASSFAQGQAQVRYGYTF
12,-,-,TRBJ1-3,TRBV3-1/TRBV3-2,TGTGCCAGCAGCCAAGAGGGCTACACCATATATTTT,CASSQEGYTIYF
18,-,TRBD1,TRBJ1-3,TRBV27,TGTGCCAGCAGTTTAATCTCGAGGCAGGGGGCTGCCGGAAACACCATATATTTT,CASSLISRQGAAGNTIYF
16,-,-,TRBJ2-2,TRBV9,TGTGCCAGCAGCGTAGCTACGCTGTCGTCCCCCGGGGAGCTGTTTTTT,CASSVATLSSPGELFF
15,-,TRBD2,TRBJ2-3,TRBV6-5,TGTGCCAGCAGGCTATCGGGACTAGCGGGTGATACGCAGTATTTT,CASRLSGLAGDTQYF
12,-,-,TRBJ1-1,TRBV3-1/TRBV3-2,TGTGCCAGCAGCCCAGGGGCTACTGAAGCTTTCTTT,CASSPGATEAFF
13,-,TRBD2,TRBJ2-5,TRBV29-1,TGCAGCGTAATAGCGGGATTGACAGAGACCCAGTACTTC,CSVIAGLTETQYF
15,-,-,TRBJ2-7,TRBV19,TGTGCCAGTAGGTTATCGGTTCAGGATTCCTACGAGCAGTACTTC,CASRLSVQDSYEQYF
12,-,-,TRBJ2-7,TRBV21-1,TGTGCCTGGTTGACAGGGCCCTACGAGCAGTACTTC,CAWLTGPYEQYF
19,-,TRBD1,TRBJ1-6,TRBV7-9,TGTGCCAGCAGCACTACCGCCTCCGGGACAGGGCCCTATAATTCACCCCTCCACTTT,CASSTTASGTGPYNSPLHF
13,-,-,TRBJ1-1,TRBV30,TGTGCCTGGAGTGTACTGGGCCCTTGGTGGGCTTTCTTT,CAWSVLGPWWAFF